This T cell receptor (beta chain) was sequenced during a study of blood T cell repertoires in COVID-19. Overall study context: The analysed material was cDNA or gDNA that came from T cells, B-cell-depleted T cells, or PBMCs.

In the authors' workflow: It was from reference gene primer amplification that nucleated cell counts were estimated. Here immunoSEQ multiplex PCR was the method, and the copy in TCRdb shows in-frame clones only, minus some. From that table come the V and J calls and clone size; the DNA was used to work out D and trimming. The table shows 100,000 or so clones, with 84% occurring only once. The V and J ends lost 2 bases and 2 bases respectively, with 13 bases between them. This CDR3 contains 16 residues. Germline V gene lookup returns CDR1 MNHNS and CDR2 SASEGT. The gene calls are TRBV6-1 and TRBJ1-5, with D perhaps TRBD1 (6 bases). The sequence was collected from a man aged 40-49 years with active or convalescent COVID-19. Sequencing used peripheral blood. CDR3 region: CASSESGGAGNQPQHF. The CDR3 nucleotides are TGTGCCAGCAGTGAATCTGGGGGGGCGGGCAATCAGCCCCAGCATTTT.